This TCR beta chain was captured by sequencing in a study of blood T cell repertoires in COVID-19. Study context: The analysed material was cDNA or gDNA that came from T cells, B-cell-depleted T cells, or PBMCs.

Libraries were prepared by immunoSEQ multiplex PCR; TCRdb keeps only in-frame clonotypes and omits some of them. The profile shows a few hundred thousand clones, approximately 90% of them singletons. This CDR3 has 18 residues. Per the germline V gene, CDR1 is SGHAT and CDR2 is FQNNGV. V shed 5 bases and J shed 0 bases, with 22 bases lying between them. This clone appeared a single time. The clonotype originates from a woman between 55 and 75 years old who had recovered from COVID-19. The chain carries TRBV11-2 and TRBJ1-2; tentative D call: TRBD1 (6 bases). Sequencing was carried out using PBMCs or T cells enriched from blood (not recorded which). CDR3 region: CASSHGWGRGWTNYGYTF. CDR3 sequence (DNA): TGTGCCAGCAGCCATGGGTGGGGCAGGGGATGGACTAACTATGGCTACACCTTC.